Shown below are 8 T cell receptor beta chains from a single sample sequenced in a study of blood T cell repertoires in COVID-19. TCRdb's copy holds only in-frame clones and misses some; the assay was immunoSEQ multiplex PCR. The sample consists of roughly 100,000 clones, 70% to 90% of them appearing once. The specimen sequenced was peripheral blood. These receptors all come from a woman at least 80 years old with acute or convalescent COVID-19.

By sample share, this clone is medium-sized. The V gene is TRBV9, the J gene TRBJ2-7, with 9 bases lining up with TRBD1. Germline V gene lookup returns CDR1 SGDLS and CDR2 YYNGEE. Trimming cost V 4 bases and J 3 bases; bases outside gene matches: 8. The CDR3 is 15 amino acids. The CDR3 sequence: CASSKGQGPYYEQYF. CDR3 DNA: TGTGCCAGCAGCAAAGGACAGGGGCCCTACTACGAGCAGTACTTC.

CDR3 amino acids: CASSYPDSGPLHF. DNA of the CDR3: TGTGCCAGCAGTTACCCGGACAGTGGACCCCTCCACTTT. The rearrangement links TRBV6-6 to TRBJ1-6, with D maybe TRBD1 (6 bases). The CDR3 consists of 13 residues. Between the trimmed V and J ends, which lost 2 bases and 12 bases, there was a span of 11 bases. The germline gives CDR1 MNHNY, CDR2 SVGAGI (reference sequence).

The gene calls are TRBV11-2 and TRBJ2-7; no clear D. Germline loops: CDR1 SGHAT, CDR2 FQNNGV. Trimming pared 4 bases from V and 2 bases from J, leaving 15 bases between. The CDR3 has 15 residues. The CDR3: CASSYPFGGTYEQYF. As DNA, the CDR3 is TGTGCCAGCAGCTACCCCTTCGGCGGTACCTACGAGCAGTACTTC.

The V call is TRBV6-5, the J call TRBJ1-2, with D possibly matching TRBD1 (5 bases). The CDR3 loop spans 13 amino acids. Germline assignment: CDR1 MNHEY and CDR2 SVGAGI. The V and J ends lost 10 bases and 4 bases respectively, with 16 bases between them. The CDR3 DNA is TGTGCCACAACCGAGAAACAGGTCTATGGCTACACCTTC. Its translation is CATTEKQVYGYTF.

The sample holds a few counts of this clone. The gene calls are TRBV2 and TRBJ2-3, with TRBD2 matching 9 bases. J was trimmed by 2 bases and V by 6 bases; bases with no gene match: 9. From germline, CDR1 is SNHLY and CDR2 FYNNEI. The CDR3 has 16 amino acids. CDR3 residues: CASRSGRGGNTDTQYF. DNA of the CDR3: TGTGCCAGCAGGTCCGGGCGGGGGGGAAACACAGATACGCAGTATTTT.

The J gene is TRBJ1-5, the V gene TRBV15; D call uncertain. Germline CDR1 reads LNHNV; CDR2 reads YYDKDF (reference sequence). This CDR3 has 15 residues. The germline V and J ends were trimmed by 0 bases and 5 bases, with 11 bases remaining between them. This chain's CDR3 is CATSRDSAVYQPQHF. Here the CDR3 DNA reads TGTGCCACCAGCAGAGATAGCGCAGTATATCAGCCCCAGCATTTT.

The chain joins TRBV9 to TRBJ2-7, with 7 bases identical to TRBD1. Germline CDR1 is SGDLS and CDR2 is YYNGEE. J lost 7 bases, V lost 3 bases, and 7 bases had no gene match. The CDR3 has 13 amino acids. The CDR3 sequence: CASSGDSTGEQYF. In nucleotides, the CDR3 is TGTGCCAGCAGCGGGGACAGCACGGGGGAGCAGTACTTC.

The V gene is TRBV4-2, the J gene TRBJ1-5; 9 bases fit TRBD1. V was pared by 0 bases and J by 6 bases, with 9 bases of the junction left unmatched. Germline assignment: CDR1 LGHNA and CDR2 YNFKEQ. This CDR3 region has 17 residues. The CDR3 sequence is CASSQDLNRGLTQPQHF. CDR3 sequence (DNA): TGTGCCAGCAGCCAAGATTTAAACAGGGGGCTTACTCAGCCCCAGCATTTT.